These T cell receptor beta chains were read from a single sample in a study of technical replicates of blood from several donors. Assay used: immunoSEQ multiplex PCR; TCRdb lists only in-frame clones, some missing. The sample gives roughly 70,000 clones, 90% to 95% of which show up once; about 0.38% is in the top ten. Sequencing was performed on T cells isolated from PBMCs. These receptor sequences come from a human donor in good health. CDR3s include the opening cysteine and the closing phenylalanine or tryptophan. Fields, in order: D gene, V gene, J gene, clone size, CDR3 DNA, CDR3 protein. A D gene is named only where the DNA matches it firmly. Size tells how often a clone was seen (once, few, many) or the class of an expanded clone, and some rows leave it out.

>-|TRBV6-5|TRBJ2-7|-
TGTGCCAGCAGCTTCTCCCAAGAGGCCTACGAGCAGTACTTC
CASSFSQEAYEQYF
>-|TRBV6-6|TRBJ1-5|-
TGTGCCAGCAGTTACCTCCCGGTCCCCACTGAGCCCCAGCATTTT
CASSYLPVPTEPQHF
>-|TRBV7-9|TRBJ2-1|-
TGTGCCAGCAGCTTCTCCAGGGACAATGAGCAGTTCTTC
CASSFSRDNEQFF
>-|TRBV7-9|TRBJ1-1|-
TGTGCCAGCAGCTTATTCCGGGTCAAAGAGGCTGAAGCTTTCTTT
CASSLFRVKEAEAFF
>-|TRBV11-2|TRBJ1-3|once
TGTGCCAGCAGCTTTCTTCGGGGGACTGGAAACACCATATATTTT
CASSFLRGTGNTIYF
>-|TRBV4-1|TRBJ1-4|-
TGCGCCAGCAGCCAGCGGGGGGAAAAACTGTTTTTT
CASSQRGEKLFF
>-|TRBV2|TRBJ2-5|-
TGTGCCAGCTCAACGGACTCAGAGACCCAGTACTTC
CASSTDSETQYF
>TRBD2|TRBV5-1|TRBJ2-1|-
TGCGCCAGCAGGAGTAGCGGGAGGACCTACAATGAGCAGTTCTTC
CASRSSGRTYNEQFF
>TRBD1|TRBV7-9|TRBJ1-4|-
TGTGCCAGCAGCCACCGGGACAGGGTAAAAGTCTTAACTAATGAAAAACTGTTTTTT
CASSHRDRVKVLTNEKLFF
>TRBD1|TRBV6-5|TRBJ2-7|-
TGTGCCAGCAGTTACGACCTGACAGGGGAGATCGAGCAGTACTTC
CASSYDLTGEIEQYF
>-|TRBV9|TRBJ1-2|-
TGTGCCAGCAGCGTAGGAACGGCTAACTATGGCTACACCTTC
CASSVGTANYGYTF
>-|TRBV30|TRBJ1-4|-
TGTGCCTGGAGTGCAGGCCGCAGAAAACTGTTTTTT
CAWSAGRRKLFF
>-|TRBV27|TRBJ2-3|once
TGTGCCAGCAGTTTATCAGCCGCCTACACAGATACGCAGTATTTT
CASSLSAAYTDTQYF
>TRBD2|TRBV28|TRBJ2-1|-
TGTGCCAGCAGATCTAGCGGGAGTAGGGGGAATGAGCAGTTCTTC
CASRSSGSRGNEQFF
>-|TRBV29-1|TRBJ1-2|-
TGCAGCGTTGTCGCCAGGGTAGAATATGGCTACACCTTC
CSVVARVEYGYTF
>TRBD1|TRBV11-3|TRBJ1-2|-
TGTGCCAGCAGCTTAGCCGGACAGGGAACGCGGTATGGCTACACCTTC
CASSLAGQGTRYGYTF
>TRBD2|TRBV5-1|TRBJ2-2|-
TGCGCCAGCAGCCCCTGGACTAGCGAGAACACCGGGGAGCTGTTTTTT
CASSPWTSENTGELFF
>-|TRBV28|TRBJ1-2|once
TGTGCCAGCAGTCTAATCTATGGTACAGAAGAAAGATTTGGCTACACCTTC
CASSLIYGTEERFGYTF
>-|TRBV6-7|TRBJ2-7|-
TGTGCCATCGAGAGAGGTCGGTACTTC
CAIERGRYF
>-|TRBV5-1|TRBJ2-7|-
TGCGCCAGCAGCTGGGGGGAGAAGTACGAGCAGTACTTC
CASSWGEKYEQYF
>-|TRBV5-4|TRBJ1-2|-
TGTGCCAGCAGCTTGCAGGGCACGGGTGGCTACACCTTC
CASSLQGTGGYTF
>-|TRBV7-9|TRBJ2-7|once
TGTGCCAGCAGCCGCATTTTTCAGGGCTACGAGCAGTACTTC
CASSRIFQGYEQYF
>-|TRBV4-1|TRBJ2-5|-
TGCGCCAGCAGCGCGATCGGGTTACAAGAGACCCAGTACTTC
CASSAIGLQETQYF
>TRBD1|TRBV28|TRBJ2-7|-
TGTGCCAGCAGTTTAGGGGACAGCAGAACCGAGCAGTACTTC
CASSLGDSRTEQYF
>-|TRBV19|TRBJ1-3|-
TGTGCCAGTAGTTCCCAGGGGCCCGGGAACACCATATATTTT
CASSSQGPGNTIYF
>-|TRBV9|TRBJ1-2|-
TGTGCCAGCAGCGGAGGCCCTTTTAACTATGGCTACACCTTC
CASSGGPFNYGYTF
>-|TRBV6-5|TRBJ1-2|once
TGTGCCAGCAGTAGATATGGCTCTAGGACCTTC
CASSRYGSRTF
>TRBD1|TRBV7-9|TRBJ1-2|-
TGTGCCAGCAGCCCCAGACAGGGCGGCTATGGCTACACCTTC
CASSPRQGGYGYTF
>-|TRBV2|TRBJ1-4|-
TGTGCCAGCGACGAAACGGGTTTTTCAACTAATGAAAAACTGTTTTTT
CASDETGFSTNEKLFF
>-|TRBV7-3|TRBJ2-2|-
TGTGCCAGCAGCTTAGTGTCGTCCGGGGAGCTGTTTTTT
CASSLVSSGELFF
>-|TRBV5-4|TRBJ1-1|-
TGTGCCAGCAGCTTATACAGGGCTGAAGCTTTCTTT
CASSLYRAEAFF
>TRBD1|TRBV20-1|TRBJ1-1|-
TGCAGTGCTTACACAGGGGTGCAAGCTTTCTTT
CSAYTGVQAFF
>TRBD2|TRBV6-6|TRBJ2-7|-
TGTGCCAGCACCCGGGAGGGCCCATCCTACGAGCAGTACTTC
CASTREGPSYEQYF
>-|TRBV6-1|TRBJ1-1|once
TGTGCCAGCAGTGCTAGTAAGAACACTGAAGCTTTCTTT
CASSASKNTEAFF
>-|TRBV9|TRBJ2-5|-
TGTGCCAGCAGCTCGACTTTTTACCAAGAGACCCAGTACTTC
CASSSTFYQETQYF
>-|TRBV27|TRBJ1-1|-
TGTGCCAGCATTTCACAGGAGAAGCTTGAAGCTTTCTTT
CASISQEKLEAFF